This T cell receptor beta chain came from a study of CD8 T cells in ankylosing spondylitis (TCRdb year 2017). About the study as a whole: The study profiled T cell receptor beta repertoires in healthy donors and ankylosing spondylitis patients to find disease-linked TCR variants. The full study cohort was made up of about 24 ankylosing spondylitis patients and 95 to 130 healthy donors. Peripheral blood samples were taken, and synovial fluid was additionally collected from ankylosing spondylitis patients.

The paper as a whole reports these results and caveats: Significant enrichment of the disease-linked clones was reported in matched synovial fluid samples from ankylosing spondylitis patients. The disease-linked clones showed a CD8+ phenotype and occurred at relatively low frequencies in peripheral blood. Blood from ankylosing spondylitis patients appeared to be characterized by a TCR beta motif made up of several highly homologous amino acid variants. Some TCR beta motif variants had previously been reported in synovial fluid and blood of reactive arthritis patients, which suggested common disease-initiation mechanisms.

The CDR3 spans 16 residues, from the cysteine through the phenylalanine. Only CDR3 DNA is held: 48 bases, read in frame from base 1. V lost 0 bases and J lost 3 bases; the stretch between them is 16 bases long. CDR1 and CDR2 are drawn from the germline V gene (reference sequence): DFQATT, SNEGSKA. The instrument given in TCRdb is Illumina HiSeq 2500. TCR beta libraries were prepared by quantitative 5'-RACE with molecular barcodes. The source study handled its data this way. Disease-linked TCR variants were identified with a new computational method built on a probabilistic model of VDJ rearrangement. TCRdb reprocessed the public reads (quality trimming at Q25 with fastp, clone calling with MiXCR) and kept in-frame beta chains. Identical CDR3 proteins give one entry, which carries the most common genes and DNA. These V and J calls derive from TCRdb rather than the authors' analysis. The sample table records 200,000 to 300,000 distinct CDR3 sequences; around 32% of these occur just once. Approximately 4.6% of the sample is held by the ten biggest clonotypes.

This clonotype has more than one count but fewer than ten. Its antigen remains unidentified. No much larger clonotype is one base removed from it; base qualities were not supplied. The chain was built from TRBV20-1 and TRBJ2-3; a tentative D call is TRBD1 (6 bases match). The sample comprised blood, either unsorted or a sorted T cell fraction (not recorded which). This sequence originates from a male donor with ankylosing spondylitis or in good health (not recorded which). The CDR3 in this case is CSARDRGRRGTDTQYF. The DNA sequence is as follows: TGCAGTGCTAGAGATCGCGGGCGCAGGGGTACAGATACGCAGTATTTT.